This T cell receptor beta chain was observed in a study of shared clonotypes between healthy human individuals. Study results and limitations: Estimated richness values were generally larger in naive subsets than in memory subsets. The sampled material consisted only of blood, and tissue repertoires are likely to differ. Few donors restricted represented genetic and exposure-history diversity. A handful of donors shared around 5.2% of their naive CD4 clonotypes.

CDR1 MGHRA and CDR2 YSYEKL come from the germline V gene. V was pared by 5 bases and J by 2 bases, with 16 bases between. The CDR3 runs 16 residues. About this clone itself: Its antigen is not identified.

Using immunoSEQ multiplex PCR, the repertoire was profiled, and TCRdb retains in-frame clones only, with some absent. The table records roughly 1,600,000 clones, 98% of them present only once. This chain joins TRBV4-1 and TRBJ2-4; a possible D gene is TRBD1 (6 bases). Material for sequencing was naive CD4+ T cells sorted from blood. Sample subset: CD45RA+ positively selected. This TCR was recovered from a man under 40 in good health. The CDR3 loop reads CASSTPNREPKNIQYF. The CDR3 region has the DNA TGCGCCAGCAGCACGCCCAACAGGGAGCCCAAAAACATTCAGTACTTC.